Presented here are 15 T cell receptor beta chains from one specimen sequenced in a study of blood T cell repertoires in COVID-19. Assay: immunoSEQ multiplex PCR; the TCRdb copy retains only in-frame clones and omits some. Of some 240,000 clones in the sample, roughly four fifths were seen once. The sequenced sample was peripheral blood. These receptors all stem from a woman older than 75 with COVID-19, enrolled during active disease.

CDR3 DNA sequence: TGTGCCAGCTCACCATTCGCAGGGGTGAACACTGAAGCTTTCTTT. Its protein product is CASSPFAGVNTEAFF. The chain recombines TRBV18 with TRBJ1-1, with D maybe TRBD1 (6 bases). V was shortened by 2 bases and J by 0 bases, with 10 bases between the two germline ends. From germline, CDR1 is KGHSH and CDR2 LQKENI. The CDR3 totals 15 residues.

The chain links TRBV3-1 (or the pseudogene TRBV3-2) to TRBJ1-5; possible D gene TRBD1, 5 bases. Germline loops: CDR1 LGHDT, CDR2 YNNKEL (reference sequence). CDR3 size: 15 residues. Trimming stripped 1 base from V and 1 base from J, with 8 bases between. DNA for the CDR3: TGTGCCAGCAGCCAAGGACAGATCAGCAATCAGCCCCAGCATTTT. It encodes CASSQGQISNQPQHF.

The chain joins TRBV29-1 to TRBJ2-5; 7 bases map to TRBD1. The length of the CDR3 is 12 residues. V trimming: 4 bases; J trimming: 2 bases; junction bases outside the gene matches: 1. CDR1 and CDR2 (germline): SQVTM, ANQGSEA. The CDR3 nucleotides read TGCAGCGTTGTGACAGGGCAAGAGACCCAGTACTTC. Its translation is CSVVTGQETQYF.

This chain connects TRBV28 to TRBJ1-3; D remains unclear. Germline V gene sequence: CDR1 MDHEN, CDR2 SYDVKM. The CDR3 consists of 11 residues. Deletions cut 7 bases from V and 4 bases from J, with 5 bases between. Here the CDR3 DNA reads TGTGCCAGCATACTAGGAAACACCATATATTTT. Its protein product is CASILGNTIYF.

The chain joins TRBV6-6 to TRBJ1-1; D not resolved. Germline V gene sequence: CDR1 MNHNY, CDR2 SVGAGI (reference sequence). The length of the CDR3 is 13 residues. With 0 bases removed from V and 7 bases from J, the gap between germline ends came to 9 bases. The CDR3 DNA reads as TGTGCCAGCAGTTACTCTCCGGGAATTGAAGCTTTCTTT. This gives the protein CASSYSPGIEAFF.

The chain links TRBV7-9 to TRBJ1-4; 8 bases fit TRBD1. Germline loops: CDR1 SEHNR, CDR2 FQNEAQ (reference sequence). This CDR3 contains 14 residues. V lost 5 bases, J lost 10 bases, and 9 bases stayed unmatched. CDR3 in DNA: TGTGCCAGCAGCGTCGGACAGGGTACTGGAAAACTGTTTTTT. It translates to CASSVGQGTGKLFF. Full variable domain (rest looked up from reference TRBV7-9 and TRBJ1-4): DTGVSQNPRHKITKRGQNVTFRCDPISEHNRLYWYRQTLGQGPEFLTYFQNEAQLEKSRLLSDRFSAERPKGSFSTLEIQRTEQGDSAMYLCASSVGQGTGKLFFGSGTQLSVL.

This clone was counted between two and nine times. The V call is TRBV27, the J call TRBJ1-2, with 12 bases fitting TRBD1. J was trimmed by 7 bases and V by 5 bases; bases with no gene match: 8. Germline lookup yields CDR1 MNHEY and CDR2 SMNVEV (reference sequence). CDR3 size: 15 residues. CDR3 coding DNA: TGTGCCAGCAGTCCGACGGGGACAGGGGGCCGTGGCTACACCTTC. The encoded protein is CASSPTGTGGRGYTF.

This chain connects TRBV7-3 to TRBJ1-6; D might be TRBD1 (5 bases). V was pared by 3 bases and J by 8 bases, with 11 bases between. The CDR3 is 14 residues long. From germline, CDR1 is SGHTA and CDR2 FQGTGA. The CDR3 bases are TGTGCCAGCAGCTTTGGGGCAAAGGATTCACCCCTCCACTTT. Amino acid sequence: CASSFGAKDSPLHF.

The chain couples TRBV10-2 to TRBJ1-2, with no clear D. Trimming shortened V by 0 bases and J by 3 bases, and 11 bases separated the two germline ends. The CDR3 has 15 amino acids. The germline gives CDR1 WSHSY, CDR2 SAAADI. The CDR3 loop is CASSESKVGDYGYTF. CDR3 bases: TGCGCCAGCAGTGAGTCGAAAGTCGGGGACTATGGCTACACCTTC.

The genes are TRBV4-1 and TRBJ2-7, with 7 nucleotides matching TRBD2. The germline V gene has CDR1 MGHRA and CDR2 YSYEKL. The CDR3 extends over 15 amino acids. Losses at the gene ends were 1 base for V and 4 bases for J; bases not matched to a gene: 7. The CDR3 bases are TGCGCCAGCAGCCAAGTGGCTAGCGGACTTTACGAGCAGTACTTC. Its protein is CASSQVASGLYEQYF.

The chain carries TRBV6-1 and TRBJ1-2; D is perhaps TRBD1 (6 bases). The CDR3 is made up of 15 amino acids. Germline V gene sequence: CDR1 MNHNS, CDR2 SASEGT. The V end lost 0 bases, the J end lost 1 base, and 9 bases lay between the germline ends. The CDR3 region has the DNA TGTGCCAGCAGTGAAGCCAGGGGCCGTAACTATGGCTACACCTTC. It translates to CASSEARGRNYGYTF.

The chain couples TRBV5-1 to TRBJ1-1; D remains ambiguous. V lost 5 bases and J 4 bases, leaving 15 bases between the germline ends. This CDR3 comprises 14 residues. Germline V gives CDR1 SGHRS, CDR2 YFSETQ. The CDR3 DNA reads as TGCGCCAGCAGACCCTTGGGGAGGGCCACTGAAGCTTTCTTT. This codes for CASRPLGRATEAFF.

V gene TRBV28 combines with J gene TRBJ1-2, with 7 bases identical to TRBD1. This CDR3 region has 16 residues. Germline lookup yields CDR1 MDHEN and CDR2 SYDVKM. V lost 4 bases, J lost 2 bases, and 10 bases stayed unmatched. Written as DNA, the CDR3 is TGTGCCAGCAGTTCGGGGACAGTTGGGGCCAACTATGGCTACACCTTC. This gives the protein CASSSGTVGANYGYTF.

The chain couples TRBV6-5 to TRBJ1-4, with no clear D. Germline CDR1 reads MNHEY; CDR2 reads SVGAGI. The CDR3 runs to 13 residues. Trimming took 2 bases from V and 4 from J, leaving 5 bases between them. CDR3 residues: CASSYRFNEKLFF. DNA of the CDR3: TGTGCCAGCAGTTACCGGTTTAATGAAAAACTGTTTTTT.

The chain recombines TRBV7-9 with TRBJ2-3; D possibly corresponds to TRBD1 (5 bases). The CDR3 sequence is 16 residues long. Germline V gene sequence: CDR1 SEHNR, CDR2 FQNEAQ (reference sequence). V was pared by 2 bases and J by 0 bases, with 12 bases between. CDR3 in amino acids: CASSLIAGLSTDTQYF. The CDR3 DNA is TGTGCCAGCAGCTTAATAGCAGGGCTTAGCACAGATACGCAGTATTTT.